A single sample gave rise to the 26 T cell receptor beta chains below, sequenced in a study of blood T cell repertoires in COVID-19. Sequencing was performed with immunoSEQ multiplex PCR; in TCRdb, only in-frame clones are kept and a portion is missing. This sample has 450,000 or so clones, with roughly 89% found just once. Sample: peripheral blood. These receptors all come from a man between 18 and 35 years old with COVID-19, enrolled during active disease.

This rearrangement joins TRBV7-9 to TRBJ2-5; no definite D call. Germline CDR1 reads SEHNR; CDR2 reads FQNEAQ (reference sequence). Trimming pared 10 bases from V and 3 bases from J, leaving 3 bases between. This CDR3 has 9 amino acids. The CDR3 is CATEETQYF. The CDR3 bases are TGTGCCACGGAAGAGACCCAGTACTTC. The variable domain in full, completed from reference TRBV7-9 and TRBJ2-5, reads DTGVSQNPRHKITKRGQNVTFRCDPISEHNRLYWYRQTLGQGPEFLTYFQNEAQLEKSRLLSDRFSAERPKGSFSTLEIQRTEQGDSAMYLCATEETQYFGPGTRLLVL.

This clone was detected only once. The chain is built from TRBV15 and TRBJ2-2; D might be TRBD2 (5 bases). V shed 1 base and J shed 7 bases, with 7 bases lying between them. In germline, CDR1 is LNHNV, CDR2 YYDKDF (reference sequence). CDR3 size: 13 residues. CDR3 sequence (DNA): TGTGCCACCAGCAGAGTCGGGGACGGGGAGCTGTTTTTT. The encoded protein is CATSRVGDGELFF.

CDR3 amino acids: CASSLEGDSNQPQHF. For the CDR3, the DNA is TGTGCCAGCAGCTTAGAGGGGGATAGCAATCAGCCCCAGCATTTT. J is TRBJ1-5 and V is TRBV7-9; the D gene is possibly TRBD1 (6 bases). CDR1 and CDR2 (germline): SEHNR, FQNEAQ (reference sequence). The CDR3 consists of 15 residues. The V and J ends lost 1 base and 0 bases respectively, with 7 bases between them.

The CDR3 DNA is TGCGCCAGCAGCTTCGAGCAGGATGGCTACACCTTC. Encoded protein: CASSFEQDGYTF. The chain is built from TRBV5-1 and TRBJ1-2; D remains unclear. Between the trimmed V and J ends, which lost 2 bases and 6 bases, there was a span of 8 bases. Germline CDR1 SGHRS, CDR2 YFSETQ. This CDR3 region has 12 residues.

CDR3 nucleotides: TGCAGTGCTAGTGGCCAGGGTGGCGAGCAGTACTTC. Its translation is CSASGQGGEQYF. The chain carries TRBV20-1 and TRBJ2-7, with D possibly matching TRBD1 (5 bases). The CDR3 loop spans 12 amino acids. CDR1 and CDR2 from the germline V gene are DFQATT and SNEGSKA (reference sequence). The V end was cut by 3 bases, the J end by 6 bases, with 12 bases between.

This chain connects TRBV14 to TRBJ2-7; TRBD2 might be the D (6 bases). Trimming removed 1 base from V and 2 bases from J, with 12 bases in between. The germline V gene encodes CDR1 SGHDN and CDR2 FVKESK. This CDR3 has 15 residues. Here the CDR3 reads CASSQASGGAYEQYF. The CDR3 DNA follows: TGTGCCAGCAGCCAAGCCTCGGGCGGGGCCTACGAGCAGTACTTC.

The chain uses TRBV3-1 (or the pseudogene TRBV3-2) and TRBJ2-1, with 8 bases that match TRBD2. The germline V gene encodes CDR1 LGHDT and CDR2 YNNKEL (reference sequence). Losses at the gene ends were 7 bases for V and 7 bases for J; bases not matched to a gene: 9. CDR3 length: 14 residues. CDR3 bases: TGTGCCAGCAACCTCCCGCGGGAGGTAAATGAGCAGTTCTTC. This encodes CASNLPREVNEQFF.

This clone was counted only a few times. The chain joins TRBV7-6 to TRBJ1-1; D is uncertain. CDR3 length: 12 residues. From germline, CDR1 is SGHVS and CDR2 FNYEAQ. V was clipped by 2 bases and J by 4 bases, with 5 bases between them. CDR3 nucleotide sequence: TGTGCCAGCAGCTTAAGGAGCACTGAAGCTTTCTTT. Protein: CASSLRSTEAFF.

This clone was counted a few times. This chain links TRBV12-3 or TRBV12-4 with TRBJ1-1; no clear D gene. V gave up 5 bases and J gave up 4 bases, with 8 bases separating them. This CDR3 has 12 residues. The CDR3 DNA sequence: TGTGCCAGCAGTAAGCGACTCACTGAAGCTTTCTTT. Translation: CASSKRLTEAFF.

The chain combines TRBV3-1 (or the pseudogene TRBV3-2) with TRBJ2-2; 11 nucleotides agree with TRBD2. The V gene end was trimmed by 3 bases and the J gene end by 4 bases; junction bases not matched to a gene: 10. This CDR3 spans 18 amino acids. Germline values: CDR1 LGHDT, CDR2 YNNKEL (reference sequence). CDR3 in amino acids: CASSQLLIAGGTTGELFF. In nucleotides, the CDR3 is TGTGCCAGCAGCCAGCTGCTTATAGCGGGGGGGACCACCGGGGAGCTGTTTTTT.

Here the CDR3 DNA reads TGTGCCAGCAGCCAAGACTTCGAGCAGTTCTTC. The encoded protein is CASSQDFEQFF. V is TRBV3-1 (or the pseudogene TRBV3-2) and J is TRBJ2-1; D gene unclear. CDR3 size: 11 residues. Germline CDR1 is LGHDT and CDR2 is YNNKEL (reference sequence). V gave up 0 bases and J gave up 10 bases, with 4 bases separating them.

Notes on this clone: Within the sample, other DNA sequences also encode this same CDR3. The chain joins TRBV11-3 to TRBJ1-1; 7 bases match TRBD1. The germline V gene has CDR1 SGHNT and CDR2 YENEEA. The CDR3 spans 13 residues. V lost 4 bases, J lost 5 bases, and 4 bases stayed unmatched. The CDR3 protein is CASSSGGRTEAFF. Written as DNA, the CDR3 is TGTGCCAGCAGCTCAGGGGGACGGACTGAAGCTTTCTTT.

The chain's CDR3 is CASSDLAGGYNEQFF. The CDR3 nucleotides read TGTGCCAGCAGTGATCTAGCGGGAGGTTACAATGAGCAGTTCTTC. V and J are TRBV6-1 and TRBJ2-1; 11 bases match TRBD2. In germline, CDR1 is MNHNS, CDR2 SASEGT. The ends lost 3 bases at V and 4 bases at J; junction bases unmatched: 2. The CDR3 has 15 residues.

The chain has TRBV29-1 and TRBJ2-3; weak D call: TRBD1 (6 bases). The CDR3 is 15 amino acids. CDR1 and CDR2 from the germline V gene are SQVTM and ANQGSEA. Trimming cost V 4 bases and J 2 bases, with 16 bases left between them. The CDR3 here is CSVGGPGAATDTQYF. The CDR3 nucleotides are TGCAGCGTTGGGGGGCCCGGGGCCGCCACAGATACGCAGTATTTT.

This rearrangement joins TRBV5-8 to TRBJ2-7; 7 bases map to TRBD1. The germline CDR1 and CDR2 sequences are SGHTS and YDEGEE. V lost 3 bases to trimming and J lost 2 bases; unmatched junction nucleotides: 8. The CDR3 consists of 15 residues. DNA of the CDR3: TGTGCCAGCAGCTCGGCCCTGGGACAGACCTACGAGCAGTACTTC. Its protein is CASSSALGQTYEQYF.

V and J are TRBV7-2 and TRBJ2-1; D ambiguous. CDR1 and CDR2 (germline): SGHTA, FQGNSA. The CDR3 has 13 amino acids. The ends were cut back, 2 bases at V and 5 bases at J, with 7 bases in the middle. CDR3 residues: CASSLYRDNEQFF. CDR3 bases: TGTGCCAGCAGCTTATACCGGGACAATGAGCAGTTCTTC.

CDR3 sequence reads: CASSFYRANSPLHF. The CDR3 DNA follows: TGTGCCAGCAGTTTTTACAGGGCCAATTCACCCCTCCACTTT. V usage is TRBV27 and J usage is TRBJ1-6, with TRBD1 as a possible D gene (6 bases). V was cut by 3 bases and J by 7 bases, with 10 bases left in between. The CDR3 length is 14 residues. Germline V CDR1 and CDR2: MNHEY, SMNVEV (reference sequence).

This clone was detected a few times. V and J are TRBV9 and TRBJ1-1; D ambiguous. V lost 0 bases and J lost 1, with 7 bases in between. CDR1 SGDLS and CDR2 YYNGEE come from the germline V gene. The length of the CDR3 is 14 residues. The CDR3 DNA reads as TGTGCCAGCAGCGTAGGCACAGCGAACACTGAAGCTTTCTTT. It codes for CASSVGTANTEAFF.

The chain has TRBV18 and TRBJ2-3; TRBD2 aligns across 10 bases. V gave up 3 bases and J gave up 2 bases; unmatched junction bases: 2. CDR1 KGHSH and CDR2 LQKENI come from the germline V gene. The CDR3 totals 15 residues. The CDR3 bases are TGTGCCAGCTCACCCCTAGCGGGGGACACAGATACGCAGTATTTT. Protein: CASSPLAGDTDTQYF.

The chain is built from TRBV5-1 and TRBJ2-2; TRBD2 aligns across 8 bases. The CDR3 runs to 15 residues. The V and J ends lost 6 bases and 0 bases, in that order; junction bases with no gene match: 4. The germline V gene encodes CDR1 SGHRS and CDR2 YFSETQ. CDR3 coding DNA: TGCGCCAGCAAAGCGGGGGCTCCGAACACCGGGGAGCTGTTTTTT. Residues: CASKAGAPNTGELFF.

This clone appeared once. V gene TRBV7-9 combines with J gene TRBJ2-1, with TRBD2 identical over 7 bases. With 5 bases clipped from V and 5 bases from J, the junction kept 15 bases outside the gene matches. The germline CDR1 and CDR2 sequences are SEHNR and FQNEAQ (reference sequence). This CDR3 is built from 17 residues. The CDR3 sequence is CASSPSLGDYTHNEQFF. The CDR3 nucleotides are TGTGCCAGCAGCCCTAGTTTAGGGGACTACACACACAATGAGCAGTTCTTC.

The chain carries TRBV2 and TRBJ2-5; the match to TRBD2 covers 12 bases. The CDR3 extends over 15 amino acids. CDR1 and CDR2 (germline): SNHLY, FYNNEI. Unmatched junction bases numbered 5, after V lost 4 bases and J lost 5 bases. CDR3 nucleotide sequence: TGTGCCAGCAGTGGACTAGCGGGAGCTTGGGAGACCCAGTACTTC. Its protein product is CASSGLAGAWETQYF.

V and J are TRBV19 and TRBJ1-1; 9 nucleotides line up with TRBD1. The junction had 8 bases not matched to a gene; V was cut back by 5 bases and J by 10 bases. Germline lookup yields CDR1 LNHDA and CDR2 SQIVND (reference sequence). This CDR3 is built from 13 residues. DNA for the CDR3: TGTGCCAGTAGTCCATGGACAGGGGAGGTAGCTTTCTTT. Amino acids: CASSPWTGEVAFF.

The chain couples TRBV6-5 to TRBJ1-1; no definite D call. Germline V CDR1 and CDR2: MNHEY, SVGAGI. Trimming removed 6 bases at V and 1 base at J, with 12 bases between. This CDR3 has 14 residues. For the CDR3, the DNA is TGTGCCAGCAGCCAGACCAGGTGGAACACTGAAGCTTTCTTT. Amino acids: CASSQTRWNTEAFF.

This clone was counted once. The CDR3: CATSDTGTGDSTYGYTF. Written as DNA, the CDR3 is TGTGCCACCAGTGATACCGGGACAGGGGATTCAACATATGGCTACACCTTC. V and J are TRBV24-1 and TRBJ1-2, with 10 bases matching TRBD1. J lost 5 bases, V lost 3 bases, and 11 bases had no gene match. The length of the CDR3 is 17 residues. Germline assignment: CDR1 KGHDR and CDR2 SFDVKD.

The sample holds one count of this clone. This chain links TRBV6-5 with TRBJ1-5; D gene unclear. V lost 6 bases and J 0 bases, leaving 12 bases between the germline ends. Germline CDR1 is MNHEY and CDR2 is SVGAGI. This CDR3 has 15 residues. The CDR3 protein is CASRKTEHSNQPQHF. The CDR3 DNA is TGTGCCAGCAGAAAGACTGAACATAGCAATCAGCCCCAGCATTTT.